A selection of T cell receptor beta chains follows, all from one sample in a study of control samples from healthy donors and cancer patients. Only in-frame clones appear in the TCRdb table, and some are missing; sequencing was by immunoSEQ multiplex PCR. In the table there are about 96,000 clones, just over 90% of which are singletons. Input material: blood. Receptors originate from a man aged 18 to 29 in good health. Both conserved end residues are part of each CDR3. The D gene is left open where the match is weak. The size field is filled for only some rows; it gives once, few, many or a size class.

D gene	V gene	clone size	J gene	CDR3 DNA	CDR3 protein
-	TRBV19	-	TRBJ1-2	TGTGCCAGTAGTAACACCGCGGCCAATGGCTGCACCTTC	CASSNTAANGCTF
TRBD1	TRBV27	-	TRBJ2-7	TGTGCCAGCAGTATACGGACAGGGGGCGAGCAGTACTTC	CASSIRTGGEQYF
-	TRBV9	-	TRBJ1-5	TGTGCCAGCAGCGTAGGCAGGGGTGATCAGCCCCAGCATTTT	CASSVGRGDQPQHF
-	TRBV20-1	-	TRBJ1-3	TGCAGTGCTAGTGATCAATCTGGAAACACCATATATTTT	CSASDQSGNTIYF
TRBD1	TRBV5-1	-	TRBJ1-1	TGCGCCAGCAGCACAGGGACAGGGCAGTTTACTGAAGCTTTCTTT	CASSTGTGQFTEAFF
-	TRBV4-1	-	TRBJ1-5	TGCGCCAGCAGCCAAGAAGATGCCAGGGGACACCTTCATTTT	CASSQEDARGHLHF
-	TRBV30	-	TRBJ1-4	TGTGCCTGGAGTGCTCCTCCGAGTGCAACTAATGAAAAACTGTTTTTT	CAWSAPPSATNEKLFF
TRBD2	TRBV7-8	-	TRBJ2-1	TGTGCCAGCAGCTTAGCGTTGAGCGGGGGAGGATATGAGCAGTTCTTC	CASSLALSGGGYEQFF
-	TRBV9	-	TRBJ1-1	TGTGCCAGCAGCTCCCCCGGTGAAGGGGGGACTGAAGCTTTCTTT	CASSSPGEGGTEAFF
TRBD2	TRBV15	-	TRBJ2-1	TGTGCCACCAGCCAGGGACTAGCGGGAGGGCCGAACTACAATGAGCAGTTCTTC	CATSQGLAGGPNYNEQFF
TRBD1	TRBV5-1	-	TRBJ1-1	TGCGCCAGCAGCTTCGGGACAGGGAACACTGAAGCTTTCTTT	CASSFGTGNTEAFF
-	TRBV6-5	few	TRBJ2-1	TGTGCCAGCAGTTACCTCGGGAGTTCCTACAATGAGCAGTTCTTC	CASSYLGSSYNEQFF
-	TRBV29-1	-	TRBJ1-2	TGCAGCGTTGATCGAGGCAGGGAGGAGTTGGGCTATGGCTACACCTTC	CSVDRGREELGYGYTF
-	TRBV6-5	-	TRBJ1-1	TGTGCCAGCAGTTACTCCCAGGGGAGGTCCAACACTGAAGCTTTCTTT	CASSYSQGRSNTEAFF
-	TRBV14	once	TRBJ2-2	TGTGCCAGCAGCCAAGTGGCGGGTACCGGGGAGCTGTTTTTT	CASSQVAGTGELFF
-	TRBV4-3	few	TRBJ2-3	TGCGCCAGCAGCCATGGAGCTGCTAGCACAGATACGCAGTATTTT	CASSHGAASTDTQYF
-	TRBV10-3	-	TRBJ1-4	TGTGCCATCAGTGATTCGGACACCCTCGCAACTAATGAAAAACTGTTTTTT	CAISDSDTLATNEKLFF
TRBD2	TRBV29-1	-	TRBJ2-1	TGCAGCGTTGAAATTTCGGGACTATCGAATGAGCAGTTCTTC	CSVEISGLSNEQFF
-	TRBV25-1	-	TRBJ1-3	TGTGCCAGCAGCGCGACATACTCTGGAAACACCATATATTTT	CASSATYSGNTIYF
-	TRBV9	-	TRBJ2-7	TGTGCCAGCAGCCCTACCGGGGGGCACGTCGAGCAGTACTTC	CASSPTGGHVEQYF
-	TRBV12-3/TRBV12-4	-	TRBJ1-1	TGTGCCAGCAGCGCAGGGAAGGGGACTGAAGCTTTCTTT	CASSAGKGTEAFF
TRBD2	TRBV7-8	-	TRBJ2-3	TGTGCCAGCAGCTTAGCACTAGCCGGGAGGACAGATACGCAGTATTTT	CASSLALAGRTDTQYF
TRBD1	TRBV6-6	-	TRBJ2-4	TGTGCCAGCAGGCGACAGGGGGCCTTTACGGGAATAGCCAAAAACATTCAGTACTTC	CASRRQGAFTGIAKNIQYF
TRBD1	TRBV11-2	-	TRBJ2-2	TGTGCCAGCAGCTTCGCGGGACAGGGCACCGGGGAGCTGTTTTTT	CASSFAGQGTGELFF
-	TRBV7-9	-	TRBJ2-3	TGTGCCAGCAGCTTAGGGGACTTCACAGATACGCAGTATTTT	CASSLGDFTDTQYF
-	TRBV6-4	-	TRBJ2-7	TGTGCCAGCAACCCCTCAGAGTTCTCCTACGAGCAGTACTTC	CASNPSEFSYEQYF
-	TRBV25-1	-	TRBJ1-1	TGTGCCAGCAGTGAAGAACCGGGGACCGTAGGAGCTTTCTTT	CASSEEPGTVGAFF
-	TRBV7-2	-	TRBJ1-3	TGTGCCAGCAGCTTAGCGGGGTCTCTTGGAAACACCATATATTTT	CASSLAGSLGNTIYF
-	TRBV4-1	-	TRBJ1-1	TGCGCCAGCAGCCAATCCCCCAGGAACACTGAAGCTTTCTTT	CASSQSPRNTEAFF
TRBD1	TRBV19	few	TRBJ1-6	TGTGCCAGTAGTATCGGGACAGGGGGCAATTCACCCCTCCACTTT	CASSIGTGGNSPLHF
TRBD2	TRBV7-8	-	TRBJ2-1	TGTGCCAGCAGTAAACTAGGGACTAGCGGGGGGGGAAGGGCGGAGTTCTTC	CASSKLGTSGGGRAEFF
-	TRBV5-6	-	TRBJ2-3	TGTGCCAGCAGCTGGGGGGTTTTCCGAGGGACTAGCACAGATACGCAGTATTTT	CASSWGVFRGTSTDTQYF
-	TRBV20-1	few	TRBJ2-7	TGCAGTGCTAGTCTTGGAGGGGGACTTGGCTCCTACGAGCAGTACTTC	CSASLGGGLGSYEQYF
-	TRBV3-1/TRBV3-2	-	TRBJ1-1	TGTGCCAGCAGCCAAGGAAGGACAATGAACACTGAAGCTTTCTTT	CASSQGRTMNTEAFF
TRBD1	TRBV5-5	-	TRBJ1-4	TGTGCCAGCAGCCTGAGACAGGGGGCTAATGAAAAACTGTTTTTT	CASSLRQGANEKLFF
-	TRBV19	once	TRBJ2-7	TGTGCCAGTAGCACATCTGCGAAACTCTACGAGCAGTACTTC	CASSTSAKLYEQYF
TRBD2	TRBV6-4	-	TRBJ2-1	TGTGCCAGCAGTGCCTCCGGGGGGAGCGGGAGGGCCGATGAGCAGTTCTTC	CASSASGGSGRADEQFF
TRBD2	TRBV6-2/TRBV6-3	-	TRBJ2-1	TGTGCCAGCAGCCCTCGGTCTAGCGGGAGGGGCCATGAGCAGTTCTTC	CASSPRSSGRGHEQFF
-	TRBV29-1	-	TRBJ1-2	TGCAGCGTCCAAAGGTTACTCTATGGCTACACCTTC	CSVQRLLYGYTF
-	TRBV2	-	TRBJ1-1	TGTGCCAGCAGTCCCAGGGGAGGCACTGAAGCTTTCTTT	CASSPRGGTEAFF
-	TRBV4-1	-	TRBJ1-5	TGCGCCAGCAGCCAAGAAAAGCCCGGCAATCAGCCCCAGCATTTT	CASSQEKPGNQPQHF
TRBD2	TRBV4-3	-	TRBJ2-1	TGCGCCAGCAGCCCTCTAGCGGGAGACTCCTACAATGAGCAGTTCTTC	CASSPLAGDSYNEQFF
-	TRBV5-1	-	TRBJ2-7	TGCGCCAGCAGCTTGTCCGGGGCCCCCGAGCAGTACTTC	CASSLSGAPEQYF
TRBD2	TRBV19	-	TRBJ2-1	TGTGCCAGTAGTATAGAGGCGGGAGTCCGCTACAATGAGCAGTTCTTC	CASSIEAGVRYNEQFF
-	TRBV5-5	-	TRBJ1-3	TGTGCCAGCAGAAAACAGACGAGCTCTGGAAACACCATATATTTT	CASRKQTSSGNTIYF
-	TRBV4-1	-	TRBJ1-1	TGCGCCAGCAGCCTCGGAGGGAACACTGAAGCTTTCTTT	CASSLGGNTEAFF
-	TRBV18	-	TRBJ2-1	TGTGCCAGCTCACCCGCGAGTACCTACAATGAGCAGTTCTTC	CASSPASTYNEQFF
-	TRBV19	once	TRBJ2-5	TGTGCCAGTAGTAGACAGGAGATGGAGACCCAGTACTTC	CASSRQEMETQYF
TRBD2	TRBV7-3	-	TRBJ2-1	TGTGCCAGCAGCCCTTGGGGGACCGGGACTAGCGGGAGCTACAATGAGCAGTTCTTC	CASSPWGTGTSGSYNEQFF
-	TRBV5-4	-	TRBJ2-1	TGTGCCAGCAGCTTGGTACTAGAGGAGGGGAATGAGCAGTTCTTC	CASSLVLEEGNEQFF
-	TRBV4-2	once	TRBJ1-1	TGTGCCAGCAGCCAATCTGGGGCTGGGACTGAAGCTTTCTTT	CASSQSGAGTEAFF
-	TRBV6-4	-	TRBJ1-3	TGTGCCAGCAGATATGGAAACACCATATATTTT	CASRYGNTIYF
TRBD1	TRBV6-1	-	TRBJ1-5	TGTGCCAGCAGTGAAGCAACAGGGGGCAATCAGCCCCAGCATTTT	CASSEATGGNQPQHF
TRBD2	TRBV10-3	-	TRBJ2-3	TGTGCCGGGGGGCCAGCGGGGGACACAGATACGCAGTATTTT	CAGGPAGDTDTQYF
TRBD2	TRBV11-2	once	TRBJ2-1	TGTGCCAGCAGCCAACGGGGCGGGGGATACAATGAGCAGTTCTTC	CASSQRGGGYNEQFF
-	TRBV27	-	TRBJ1-5	TGTGCCAGCAGTCCCGTTGGGAATCAGCCCCAGCATTTT	CASSPVGNQPQHF
-	TRBV11-2	-	TRBJ1-2	TGTGCCAGCAGGAACCTCAATTCGCAGACGGGTAACTATGGCTACACCTTC	CASRNLNSQTGNYGYTF